The 18 T cell receptor beta chains in this list originate from one sample, sequenced in a study of T cell responses to AZD1222 COVID-19 vaccine. The protocol was immunoSEQ multiplex PCR, while the TCRdb copy is restricted to in-frame clones and leaves out a portion. The table has about 120,000 clones, approximately 90% seen once. The input for sequencing was peripheral blood, taken 28 days after the second dose of the MenACWY control vaccine. The origin of the receptors is an adult who received the MenACWY meningococcal vaccine as a control.

The J gene is TRBJ2-1, the V gene TRBV11-2; TRBD1 or TRBD2 may be the D gene (5 bases each). V lost 1 base, J lost 6 bases, and 16 bases lay in between. Germline V gives CDR1 SGHAT, CDR2 FQNNGV. The length of the CDR3 is 16 residues. Here the CDR3 reads CASSLAGTGAFNEQFF. CDR3 nucleotides: TGTGCCAGCAGCTTAGCGGGAACAGGCGCTTTCAATGAGCAGTTCTTC. Filled out from reference TRBV11-2 and TRBJ2-1, the complete variable domain reads EAGVAQSPRYKIIEKRQSVAFWCNPISGHATLYWYQQILGQGPKLLIQFQNNGVVDDSQLPKDRFSAERLKGVDSTLKIQPAKLEDSAVYLCASSLAGTGAFNEQFFGPGTRLTVL.

This chain connects TRBV28 to TRBJ1-5, with D uncertain. Trimming took 5 bases from V and 4 from J, leaving 9 bases between them. This CDR3 region has 13 residues. CDR1 is MDHEN and CDR2 is SYDVKM in the germline V gene. This CDR3 is CASSRNVNQPQHF. In DNA, the CDR3 is TGTGCCAGCAGTCGGAACGTAAATCAGCCCCAGCATTTT. Filled out from reference TRBV28 and TRBJ1-5, the complete variable domain reads DVKVTQSSRYLVKRTGEKVFLECVQDMDHENMFWYRQDPGLGLRLIYFSYDVKMKEKGDIPEGYSVSREKKERFSLILESASTNQTSMYLCASSRNVNQPQHFGDGTRLSIL.

This chain uses TRBV7-9 with TRBJ2-1, with 11 nucleotides matching TRBD2. The V segment lost 2 bases and the J segment 4 bases; nucleotides outside the gene matches: 1. CDR1 and CDR2 (germline): SEHNR, FQNEAQ (reference sequence). CDR3 length: 15 amino acids. As DNA, the CDR3 is TGTGCCAGCAGCTTACTAGCGGGGGGATACAATGAGCAGTTCTTC. Protein product: CASSLLAGGYNEQFF.

This chain connects TRBV6-5 to TRBJ2-1; D unresolved. The length of the CDR3 is 11 residues. The germline gives CDR1 MNHEY, CDR2 SVGAGI. Trimming cost V 7 bases and J 7 bases, with 8 bases left between them. CDR3 residues: CASTHGNEQFF. The CDR3 DNA reads TGTGCCAGCACCCACGGTAATGAGCAGTTCTTC.

The V gene is TRBV6-5, the J gene TRBJ2-3; 8 bases map to TRBD1. Germline V gene sequence: CDR1 MNHEY, CDR2 SVGAGI. CDR3 length equals 14 residues. Unmatched junction bases numbered 4, after V lost 2 bases and J lost 6 bases. This chain's CDR3 is CASSYDRGMDTQYF. The CDR3 DNA reads TGTGCCAGCAGTTACGACAGGGGAATGGATACGCAGTATTTT.

This rearrangement joins TRBV19 to TRBJ2-6; D possibly uses TRBD1 or TRBD2 (7 bases each). Germline assignment: CDR1 LNHDA and CDR2 SQIVND (reference sequence). V lost 1 base and J 2 bases, leaving 18 bases between the germline ends. The CDR3 runs to 19 residues. The CDR3 nucleotides read TGTGCCAGTAGTATAGGTGGGAGGGGGCGCGTAACTGGGGCCAACGTCCTGACTTTC. It is translated as CASSIGGRGRVTGANVLTF. The complete variable domain, with remaining parts taken from reference TRBV19 and TRBJ2-6, reads DGGITQSPKYLFRKEGQNVTLSCEQNLNHDAMYWYRQDPGQGLRLIYYSQIVNDFQKGDIAEGYSVSREKKESFPLTVTSAQKNPTAFYLCASSIGGRGRVTGANVLTFGAGSRLTVL.

The chain combines TRBV19 with TRBJ2-2; no definite D call. CDR3 length equals 17 residues. The germline V and J ends were trimmed by 5 bases and 0 bases, with 16 bases remaining between them. Germline-derived CDR1 and CDR2 are LNHDA and SQIVND (reference sequence). As DNA, the CDR3 is TGTGCCAGTAGTCCCGCCATCTTTACTACGAACACCGGGGAGCTGTTTTTT. This sequence encodes CASSPAIFTTNTGELFF.

The chain employs TRBV27 and TRBJ2-3; no reliable D call. CDR1 MNHEY and CDR2 SMNVEV come from the germline V gene (reference sequence). The CDR3 has 11 amino acids. V lost 3 bases, J lost 5 bases, and 3 bases lay in between. CDR3 nucleotides: TGTGCCAGCAGTTTTCGAGATACGCAGTATTTT. Encoded protein: CASSFRDTQYF.

This chain uses TRBV2 with TRBJ1-1; no definite D call. The CDR3 consists of 15 residues. Per the germline V gene, CDR1 is SNHLY and CDR2 is FYNNEI. The V end lost 5 bases, the J end lost 0 bases, and 13 bases lay between the germline ends. The CDR3: CASSSQRTVNTEAFF. As DNA, the CDR3 is TGTGCCAGCAGTTCTCAGCGGACGGTGAACACTGAAGCTTTCTTT. Looking up the rest from reference TRBV2 and TRBJ1-1 gives the full variable domain: EPEVTQTPSHQVTQMGQEVILRCVPISNHLYFYWYRQILGQKVEFLVSFYNNEISEKSEIFDDQFSVERPDGSNFTLKIRSTKLEDSAMYFCASSSQRTVNTEAFFGQGTRLTVV.

For the CDR3, the DNA is TGTGCCAGCTCACGGGACAGAGGTACGAGTGGGAATTCACCCCTCCACTTT. This sequence encodes CASSRDRGTSGNSPLHF. The chain recombines TRBV18 with TRBJ1-6; 7 nucleotides line up with TRBD1. CDR3 length equals 17 residues. Germline V gene lookup returns CDR1 KGHSH and CDR2 LQKENI. With V trimmed by 4 bases and J by 7 bases, 13 bases remained unmatched. The variable domain in full, with the rest retrieved from reference TRBV18 and TRBJ1-6, is NAGVMQNPRHLVRRRGQEARLRCSPMKGHSHVYWYRQLPEEGLKFMVYLQKENIIDESGMPKERFSAEFPKEGPSILRIQQVVRGDSAAYFCASSRDRGTSGNSPLHFGNGTRLTVT.

This clone was seen more than once but under ten times. V usage is TRBV28 and J usage is TRBJ2-7, with D possibly TRBD1 on 5 matching bases. From germline, CDR1 is MDHEN and CDR2 SYDVKM. With 6 bases removed from V and 5 bases from J, the gap between germline ends came to 11 bases. The CDR3 contains 12 residues. CDR3 sequence (DNA): TGTGCCAGCAGGGACACCAGCCACGAGCAGTACGTC. Amino acids: CASRDTSHEQYV.

The CDR3 DNA follows: TGTGCCAGCAGCCTCCGGGGAGCCGAAAACAATGAGCAGTTCTTC. The encoded protein is CASSLRGAENNEQFF. J is TRBJ2-1 and V is TRBV7-3; D is perhaps TRBD2 (5 bases). The CDR3 has 15 residues. Germline V gene sequence: CDR1 SGHTA, CDR2 FQGTGA. The V end lost 5 bases, the J end lost 5 bases, and 16 bases lay between the germline ends.

The chain carries TRBV19 and TRBJ1-1, with no clear D. The CDR3 sequence is 14 residues long. Trimming removed 7 bases at V and 4 bases at J, with 16 bases between. Germline loops: CDR1 LNHDA, CDR2 SQIVND (reference sequence). This CDR3 is CASTPRGTITEAFF. The CDR3 nucleotides are TGTGCCAGTACCCCTCGGGGTACCATCACTGAAGCTTTCTTT.

V and J are TRBV27 and TRBJ2-1; 11 bases match TRBD2. The CDR3 loop spans 16 amino acids. V lost 3 bases and J lost 7; bases outside the gene matches: 8. The germline CDR1 and CDR2 sequences are MNHEY and SMNVEV (reference sequence). CDR3 region: CASSLLSGRAGNEQFF. The CDR3 DNA reads TGTGCCAGCAGTTTGCTTAGCGGGAGGGCCGGGAATGAGCAGTTCTTC.

This clone was counted a single time. The chain recombines TRBV6-5 with TRBJ1-6; possible D gene TRBD1, 5 bases. Germline CDR1 is MNHEY and CDR2 is SVGAGI. CDR3 size: 11 residues. V was pared by 6 bases and J by 14 bases, with 11 bases between. CDR3 in amino acids: CASSKAGSLHF. In nucleotides, the CDR3 is TGTGCCAGCAGCAAAGCAGGGTCCCTCCACTTT.

The chain carries TRBV20-1 and TRBJ2-7; the D is unclear. The V and J ends lost 6 bases and 5 bases respectively, with 11 bases between them. Germline V lookup: CDR1 DFQATT, CDR2 SNEGSKA (reference sequence). This CDR3 is built from 11 residues. The CDR3: CSAVPAHEQYV. In DNA, the CDR3 is TGCAGTGCCGTACCTGCCCACGAGCAGTACGTC.

This clone has at least ten counts. The rearrangement links TRBV9 to TRBJ2-2; TRBD2 matches at 8 bases. Losses at the gene ends were 4 bases for V and 6 bases for J; bases not matched to a gene: 8. From germline, CDR1 is SGDLS and CDR2 YYNGEE. This CDR3 is 15 amino acids long. The CDR3 loop is CASSPSGSRPGELFF. The CDR3 DNA reads as TGTGCCAGCAGCCCGAGCGGGAGTAGGCCCGGGGAGCTGTTTTTT. The full variable domain, completed using reference TRBV9 and TRBJ2-2, is DSGVTQTPKHLITATGQRVTLRCSPRSGDLSVYWYQQSLDQGLQFLIQYYNGEERAKGNILERFSAQQFPDLHSELNLSSLELGDSALYFCASSPSGSRPGELFFGEGSRLTVL.

The chain combines TRBV18 with TRBJ2-7, with 9 bases lining up with TRBD1. Looked up from germline, CDR1 is KGHSH and CDR2 is LQKENI. The length of the CDR3 is 15 residues. The ends lost 4 bases at V and 7 bases at J; junction bases unmatched: 11. The CDR3 bases are TGTGCCAGCTCACGGGACAGGGCGGCTCAAGGGGAGCAGTACTTC. Protein: CASSRDRAAQGEQYF.